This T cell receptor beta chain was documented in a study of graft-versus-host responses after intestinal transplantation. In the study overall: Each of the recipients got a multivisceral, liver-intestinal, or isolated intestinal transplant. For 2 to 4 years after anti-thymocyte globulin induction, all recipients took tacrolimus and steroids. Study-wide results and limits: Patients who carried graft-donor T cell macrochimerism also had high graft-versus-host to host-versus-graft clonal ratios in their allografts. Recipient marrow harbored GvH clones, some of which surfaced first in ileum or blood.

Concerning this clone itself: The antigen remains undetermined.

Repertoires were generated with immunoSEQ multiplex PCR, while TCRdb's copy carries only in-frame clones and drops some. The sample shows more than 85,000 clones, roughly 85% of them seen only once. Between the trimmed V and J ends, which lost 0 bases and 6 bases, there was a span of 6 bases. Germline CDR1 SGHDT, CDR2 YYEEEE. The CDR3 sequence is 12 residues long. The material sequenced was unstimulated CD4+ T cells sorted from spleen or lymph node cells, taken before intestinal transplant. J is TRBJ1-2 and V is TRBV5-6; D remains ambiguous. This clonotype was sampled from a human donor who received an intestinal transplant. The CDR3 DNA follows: TGTGCCAGCAGCTTGGGGCAAAATGGCTACACCTTC. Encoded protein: CASSLGQNGYTF.